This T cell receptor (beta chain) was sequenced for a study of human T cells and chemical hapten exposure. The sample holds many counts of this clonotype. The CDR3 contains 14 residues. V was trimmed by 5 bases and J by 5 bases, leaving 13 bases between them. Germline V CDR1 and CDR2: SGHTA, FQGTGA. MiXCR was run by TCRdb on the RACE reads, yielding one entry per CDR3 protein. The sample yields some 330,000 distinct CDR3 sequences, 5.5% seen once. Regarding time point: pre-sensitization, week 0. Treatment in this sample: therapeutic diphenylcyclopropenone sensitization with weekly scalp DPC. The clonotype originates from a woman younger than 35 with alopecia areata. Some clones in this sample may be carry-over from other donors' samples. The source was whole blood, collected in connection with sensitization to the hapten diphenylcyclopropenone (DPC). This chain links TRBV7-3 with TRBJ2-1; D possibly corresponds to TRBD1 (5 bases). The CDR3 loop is CASSPDGQNNEQFF. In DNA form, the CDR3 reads TGTGCCAGCAGCCCCGATGGACAAAACAATGAGCAGTTCTTC.